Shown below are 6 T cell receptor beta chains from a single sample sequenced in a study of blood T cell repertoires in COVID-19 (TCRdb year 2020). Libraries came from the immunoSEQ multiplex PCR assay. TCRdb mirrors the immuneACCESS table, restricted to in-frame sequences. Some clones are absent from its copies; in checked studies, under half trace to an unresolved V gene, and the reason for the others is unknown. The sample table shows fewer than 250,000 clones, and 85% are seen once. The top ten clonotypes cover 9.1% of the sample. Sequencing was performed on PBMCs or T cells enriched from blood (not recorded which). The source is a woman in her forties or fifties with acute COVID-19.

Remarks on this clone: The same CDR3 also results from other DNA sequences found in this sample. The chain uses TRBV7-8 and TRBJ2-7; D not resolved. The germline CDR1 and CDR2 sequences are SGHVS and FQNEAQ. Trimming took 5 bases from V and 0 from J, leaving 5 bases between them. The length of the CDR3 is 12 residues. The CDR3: CASSPSSYEQYF. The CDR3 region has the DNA TGTGCCAGCAGCCCGAGCTCCTACGAGCAGTACTTC. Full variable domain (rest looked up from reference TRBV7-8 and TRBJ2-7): GAGVSQSPRYKVAKRGQDVALRCDPISGHVSLFWYQQALGQGPEFLTYFQNEAQLDKSGLPSDRFFAERPEGSVSTLKIQRTQQEDSAVYLCASSPSSYEQYFGPGTRLTVT.

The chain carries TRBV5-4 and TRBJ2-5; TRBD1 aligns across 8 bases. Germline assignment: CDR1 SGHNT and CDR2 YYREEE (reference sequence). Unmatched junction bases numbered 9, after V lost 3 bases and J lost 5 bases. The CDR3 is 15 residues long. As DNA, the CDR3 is TGTGCCAGCAGCTCTCTTACAGGGGGTGTGGAGACCCAGTACTTC. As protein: CASSSLTGGVETQYF.

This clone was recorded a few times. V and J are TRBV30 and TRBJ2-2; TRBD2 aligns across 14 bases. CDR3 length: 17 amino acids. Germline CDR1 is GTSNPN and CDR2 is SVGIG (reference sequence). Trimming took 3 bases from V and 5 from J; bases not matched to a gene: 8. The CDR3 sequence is CAWSPTSGGAGTGELFF. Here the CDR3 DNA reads TGTGCCTGGAGCCCGACTAGCGGGGGGGCGGGAACCGGGGAGCTGTTTTTT.

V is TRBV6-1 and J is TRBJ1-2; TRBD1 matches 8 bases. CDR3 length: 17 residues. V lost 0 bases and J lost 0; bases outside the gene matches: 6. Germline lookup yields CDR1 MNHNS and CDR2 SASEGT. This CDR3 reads CASSEAGQGRANYGYTF. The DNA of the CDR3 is TGTGCCAGCAGTGAAGCCGGACAGGGCCGAGCTAACTATGGCTACACCTTC.

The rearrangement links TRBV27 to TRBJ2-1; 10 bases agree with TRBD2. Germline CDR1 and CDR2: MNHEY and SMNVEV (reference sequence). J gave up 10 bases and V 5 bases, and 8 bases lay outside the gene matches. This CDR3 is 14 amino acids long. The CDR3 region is CASSRSGGGKEQFF. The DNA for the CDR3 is TGTGCCAGCAGTCGAAGCGGGGGGGGGAAGGAGCAGTTCTTC.

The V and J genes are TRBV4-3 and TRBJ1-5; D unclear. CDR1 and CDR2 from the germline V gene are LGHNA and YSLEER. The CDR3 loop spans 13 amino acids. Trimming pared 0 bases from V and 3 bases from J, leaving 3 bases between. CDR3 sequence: CASSQDHNQPQHF. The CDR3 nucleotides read TGCGCCAGCAGCCAAGACCACAATCAGCCCCAGCATTTT.